This entry features one T cell receptor (beta chain) sequence. Its specificity is unknown. This sample was included in a study of T cell responses to AZD1222 COVID-19 vaccine. Notes on the study in general: Recipients of AZD1222 seropositive at baseline numbered only 5 to 7.

The protocol was immunoSEQ multiplex PCR, while the TCRdb copy is restricted to in-frame clones and leaves out a portion. The table has 90,000 to 95,000 clones, approximately 84% seen once. The CDR3 has 15 residues. CDR1 is WSHSY, CDR2 SAAADI, per germline. V shed 7 bases and J shed 7 bases, with 22 bases lying between them. The chain joins TRBV10-2 to TRBJ1-2; a weak D match, TRBD1 (6 bases). The sample consisted of peripheral blood, taken on day 0 of AZD1222 vaccination. This receptor was taken from an adult in good health. The CDR3 loop reads CASKSAGGEGGGYTF. The DNA of the CDR3 is TGCGCCAGCAAGTCCGCGGGAGGGGAAGGGGGTGGCTACACCTTC.